The next 13 T cell receptor beta chains were all read from a single sample in a study of blood T cell repertoires in COVID-19. Generated by immunoSEQ multiplex PCR, the TCRdb table keeps only in-frame clones and is missing some. Here the sample spans some 190,000 clones, around 83% being singletons. Sequencing was carried out using peripheral blood. These TCRs come from a woman aged 60-75 years with acute or convalescent COVID-19.

The rearrangement joins TRBV5-1 to TRBJ2-3; D might be TRBD2 (6 bases). V shed 4 bases and J shed 0 bases, with 12 bases lying between them. Germline V gives CDR1 SGHRS, CDR2 YFSETQ. This CDR3 has 15 residues. The CDR3 protein is CASSTTGTSTDTQYF. The DNA for the CDR3 is TGCGCCAGCAGCACAACCGGGACTAGCACAGATACGCAGTATTTT.

V is TRBV4-1 and J is TRBJ2-5, with a tentative D call TRBD2 (5 bases). The CDR3 is 14 amino acids. The germline CDR1 and CDR2 sequences are MGHRA and YSYEKL. Trimming shortened V by 0 bases and J by 1 base, and 6 bases separated the two germline ends. The DNA of the CDR3 is TGCGCCAGCAGCCAAGAAGGACTCCAAGAGACCCAGTACTTC. It is translated as CASSQEGLQETQYF.

This clone was recorded only once. J is TRBJ1-1 and V is TRBV9; D ambiguous. V lost 2 bases and J 0 bases, leaving 8 bases between the germline ends. Germline CDR1 SGDLS, CDR2 YYNGEE. The CDR3 consists of 14 residues. The CDR3 loop reads CASSVGSMNTEAFF. CDR3 sequence (DNA): TGTGCCAGCAGCGTGGGGAGCATGAACACTGAAGCTTTCTTT.

This chain uses TRBV5-4 with TRBJ1-4, with D unresolved. V lost 4 bases and J 7 bases, leaving 17 bases between the germline ends. The CDR3 has 15 residues. The germline V gene has CDR1 SGHNT and CDR2 YYREEE (reference sequence). CDR3 in DNA: TGTGCCAGCAGCCCATACCCAAGAGGAATTGAAAAACTGTTTTTT. Protein: CASSPYPRGIEKLFF.

In DNA, the CDR3 is TGCAGCGTTGTCCCCATGGACAGGGCCACCAGAGAGACCCAGTACTTC. It translates to CSVVPMDRATRETQYF. V is TRBV29-1 and J is TRBJ2-5; 8 bases are a match to TRBD1. V shed 4 bases and J 4 bases; nucleotides not matched to a gene: 14. The germline V gene encodes CDR1 SQVTM and CDR2 ANQGSEA. The CDR3 spans 16 residues. Supplemented by reference TRBV29-1 and TRBJ2-5, the full variable domain reads SAVISQKPSRDICQRGTSLTIQCQVDSQVTMMFWYRQQPGQSLTLIATANQGSEATYESGFVIDKFPISRPNLTFSTLTVSNMSPEDSSIYLCSVVPMDRATRETQYFGPGTRLLVL.

The chain has TRBV30 and TRBJ2-7; D is perhaps TRBD2 (5 bases). CDR3 size: 13 residues. Germline values: CDR1 GTSNPN, CDR2 SVGIG (reference sequence). Between the trimmed V and J ends, which lost 0 bases and 6 bases, there was a span of 12 bases. CDR3 loop: CAWSVGWSGEQYF. For the CDR3, the DNA is TGTGCCTGGAGTGTAGGTTGGAGCGGCGAGCAGTACTTC.

The V gene is TRBV5-6, the J gene TRBJ1-3, with a weak D call TRBD1 (5 bases). The V gene lost 5 bases and the J gene lost 0 bases, with 12 bases spanning the gap. The CDR3 contains 15 residues. CDR1 is SGHDT and CDR2 is YYEEEE in the germline V gene. The CDR3 sequence is CASRVQGPSGNTIYF. CDR3 in DNA: TGTGCCAGCAGGGTCCAGGGCCCCTCTGGAAACACCATATATTTT.

The chain uses TRBV28 and TRBJ2-7; 12 bases agree with TRBD1. Germline CDR1 reads MDHEN; CDR2 reads SYDVKM. The CDR3 consists of 14 residues. The V and J ends lost 7 bases and 4 bases, in that order; junction bases with no gene match: 5. The CDR3 DNA is TGTGCCAGCATCCCGGGACAGGGGGCTTACGAGCAGTACTTC. Protein product: CASIPGQGAYEQYF.

The chain joins TRBV15 to TRBJ2-7; TRBD1 might be the D (5 bases). Trimming pared 4 bases from V and 5 bases from J, leaving 12 bases between. CDR3 size: 13 residues. Germline V CDR1 and CDR2: LNHNV, YYDKDF (reference sequence). CDR3 DNA sequence: TGTGCCACCAGCAACAGGCAGACCGACGAGCAGTACGTC. Its translation: CATSNRQTDEQYV.

The chain uses TRBV28 and TRBJ2-3, with D maybe TRBD2 (6 bases). This CDR3 region has 15 residues. The germline V and J ends were trimmed by 4 bases and 2 bases, with 13 bases remaining between them. Germline CDR1 and CDR2: MDHEN and SYDVKM. This CDR3 reads CASSSPWTNTDTQYF. The CDR3 nucleotides are TGTGCCAGCAGTTCCCCCTGGACTAACACAGATACGCAGTATTTT.

The V gene is TRBV27, the J gene TRBJ1-2; 7 bases are a match to TRBD1. Germline V gene sequence: CDR1 MNHEY, CDR2 SMNVEV (reference sequence). Unmatched junction bases numbered 9, after V lost 4 bases and J lost 4 bases. The CDR3 spans 15 residues. The CDR3 coding sequence is TGTGCCAGCAGTTCCCGACAGGGTAATCCCTATGGCTACACCTTC. It codes for CASSSRQGNPYGYTF.

The chain links TRBV20-1 to TRBJ2-3; D is perhaps TRBD1 (5 bases). This CDR3 region has 11 residues. V was pared by 8 bases and J by 7 bases, with 13 bases between. Looked up from germline, CDR1 is DFQATT and CDR2 is SNEGSKA (reference sequence). The CDR3 region has the DNA TGCAGTCAACAAGGGGCAAATACGCAGTATTTT. Protein: CSQQGANTQYF.

The chain is built from TRBV6-2 or TRBV6-3 and TRBJ1-5; no firm D call. Per the germline V gene, CDR1 is MNHEY and CDR2 is SVGEGT. This CDR3 has 12 residues. V lost 4 bases to trimming and J lost 5 bases, with 6 bases between them. The CDR3 sequence is CASSWRDQPQHF. Here the CDR3 DNA reads TGTGCCAGCAGTTGGAGGGATCAGCCCCAGCATTTT.